This is a list of T cell receptor beta chains from one sample in a study of cytomegalovirus exposure and HLA in healthy donors. Here immunoSEQ multiplex PCR was the method, and the copy in TCRdb shows in-frame clones only, minus some. The table lists about 330,000 clones, roughly 85% of them singletons, with about 0.91% in the top ten. The specimen was PBMCs. The receptor source for this set is a woman aged 18-29 years in good health and CMV-seronegative. Each CDR3 is given with its conserved first and last residue. The D gene is left open where the match is weak. Clone size, where shown, is once, few, many, or a class for clones that have expanded.

J | D | V | size | DNA | CDR3
TRBJ2-7 | TRBD2 | TRBV6-5 | once | TGTGCCAGCAGTTACTCGACTAGCGGGGTTCCCTACGAGCAGTACTTC | CASSYSTSGVPYEQYF
TRBJ1-1 | - | TRBV2 | - | TGTGCCAGCAGTTGGTCGGGTGAAGCTTTCTTT | CASSWSGEAFF
TRBJ2-3 | - | TRBV25-1 | - | TGTGCCAGCAGTGGTTACAGGTTCACAGATACGCAGTATTTT | CASSGYRFTDTQYF
TRBJ2-1 | TRBD2 | TRBV2 | once | TGTGCCAGCAGATGGACTAGCGGGAGCGGTGAGCAGTTCTTC | CASRWTSGSGEQFF
TRBJ1-3 | - | TRBV30 | - | TGTGCCTGGAGTGTATTGCGGGGGCAGAACACCATATATTTT | CAWSVLRGQNTIYF
TRBJ2-2 | - | TRBV18 | - | TGTGCCAGCTCACCGGGAGCAGGGGCCACCGGGGAGCTGTTTTTT | CASSPGAGATGELFF
TRBJ1-1 | - | TRBV25-1 | - | TGTGCCAGCAGTGTATTCCAGAACGCTGAAGCTTTCTTT | CASSVFQNAEAFF
TRBJ1-3 | - | TRBV4-2 | - | TGTGCCAGCAGCCAAGAGTTTACCCTGGCCGGAAACACCATATATTTT | CASSQEFTLAGNTIYF
TRBJ2-3 | TRBD2 | TRBV5-6 | - | TGTGCCAGCAGCTTGGCACTAGCGGGAAACACAGATACGCAGTATTTT | CASSLALAGNTDTQYF
TRBJ2-3 | TRBD2 | TRBV7-2 | - | TGTGCCAGCAGCCCGACTAGCGGGAGGGGTGGGAGCACAGATACGCAGTATTTT | CASSPTSGRGGSTDTQYF
TRBJ2-1 | TRBD2 | TRBV6-4 | many | TGTGCCAGCAGCGGGACTAGCGGGGGTTACAATGAGCAGTTCTTC | CASSGTSGGYNEQFF
TRBJ2-7 | TRBD1 | TRBV7-2 | once | TGTGCCAGCAGCTGGATGGGACAGCCCAGCTCCTACGAGCAGTACTTC | CASSWMGQPSSYEQYF
TRBJ2-5 | - | TRBV11-2 | - | TGTGCCAGCAGCTTAGAAGGACTACACAGAGATGCTCAGTACTTC | CASSLEGLHRDAQYF
TRBJ2-2 | TRBD1 | TRBV29-1 | - | TGCAGCGTTAATGACAGGGGGACTGGAAACACCGGGGAGCTGTTTTTT | CSVNDRGTGNTGELFF
TRBJ1-3 | TRBD1 | TRBV6-5 | - | TGTGCCAGCAGTAATGACAGGGCTCAGTACACCATATATTTT | CASSNDRAQYTIYF
TRBJ2-6 | TRBD1 | TRBV5-1 | - | TGCGCCAGCAGCTTGGAAGGACAGGGGGCAGCTGGGGCCAACGTCCTGACTTTC | CASSLEGQGAAGANVLTF
TRBJ2-7 | TRBD2 | TRBV6-5 | - | TGTGCCAGCAGTAGGGTAGCGGGAGGCAGCTACGAGCAGTACTTC | CASSRVAGGSYEQYF
TRBJ2-7 | TRBD2 | TRBV9 | - | TGTGCCAGCAGCGTGGGACTAGACACCTACGAGCAGTACTTC | CASSVGLDTYEQYF
TRBJ2-7 | - | TRBV7-2 | - | TGTGCCAGCAGCTTAGGGGGGGTCAGCTCCTACGAGCAGTACTTC | CASSLGGVSSYEQYF
TRBJ1-2 | TRBD1 | TRBV28 | - | TGTGCCAGCAGTTCCCCGGGACAGGGTCCCAACTATGGCTACACCTTC | CASSSPGQGPNYGYTF
TRBJ1-5 | - | TRBV28 | once | TGTGCCAGCAGTCAAGGGGAGGCGGCTCAGCCCCAGCATTTT | CASSQGEAAQPQHF
TRBJ2-3 | TRBD2 | TRBV14 | once | TGTGCCAGCAGCCAAGTTGAGCGGGAGCAAGATACGCAGTATTTT | CASSQVEREQDTQYF
TRBJ2-7 | - | TRBV7-3 | few | TGTGCCAGCAGCTTAGCCCAGAATCACCTGCAGTACTTC | CASSLAQNHLQYF
TRBJ2-6 | - | TRBV6-6 | - | TGTGCCAGCAAGGCGGCTGGGGCCAACGTCCTGACTTTC | CASKAAGANVLTF
TRBJ1-5 | - | TRBV7-2 | - | TGTGCCAGCAGCTCCACAGGGTTTGGCAATCAGCCCCAGCATTTT | CASSSTGFGNQPQHF
TRBJ2-1 | TRBD2 | TRBV7-9 | - | TGTGCCAGCAGCTATAGCGGGAGCCGGGTTGAGCAGTTCTTC | CASSYSGSRVEQFF
TRBJ2-1 | TRBD2 | TRBV7-3 | - | TGTGCCAGCAGCTTAGACGGGAGGCCCCAGTTAGAGCAGTTCTTC | CASSLDGRPQLEQFF
TRBJ2-5 | TRBD2 | TRBV9 | - | TGTGCCAGCAGCGTAGCGGCTAGCGGGAGCTGGGGCCAAGAGACCCAGTACTTC | CASSVAASGSWGQETQYF
TRBJ2-2 | - | TRBV11-3 | - | TGTGCCAGCAGTTTGGACAGAAACACCGGGGAGCTGTTTTTT | CASSLDRNTGELFF
TRBJ2-1 | TRBD2 | TRBV9 | - | TGTGCCAGCAGCGTAGAAGGGGGGACACTAGCGGGAGGAGAAAATGAGCAGTTCTTC | CASSVEGGTLAGGENEQFF
TRBJ2-2 | TRBD1 | TRBV28 | - | TGTGCCAGCAGTCGGGACAGGGGACTACTCGGGGAGCTGTTTTTT | CASSRDRGLLGELFF
TRBJ2-2 | TRBD2 | TRBV2 | once | TGTGCCAGCAGGCCGGGACTAGCGGACACCGGGGAGCTGTTTTTT | CASRPGLADTGELFF
TRBJ2-7 | TRBD1 | TRBV27 | - | TGTGCCAGCAGGCCGACAGGGCGTCGAGAGCAGTACTTC | CASRPTGRREQYF
TRBJ2-5 | - | TRBV29-1 | - | TGCAGCGTTGAACTGATGAGTGCTCAAGAGACCCAGTACTTC | CSVELMSAQETQYF
TRBJ2-2 | - | TRBV29-1 | - | TGCAGCGCACGGACGGACTCGAACACCGGGGAGCTGTTTTTT | CSARTDSNTGELFF
TRBJ1-5 | - | TRBV28 | once | TGTGCCAGCAGCCTTACAGGCTATAGCAATCAGCCCCAGCATTTT | CASSLTGYSNQPQHF
TRBJ2-5 | - | TRBV5-8 | - | TGTGCCAGCAGCTTGTTATTCAGGCTTCCCCAAGAGACCCAGTACTTC | CASSLLFRLPQETQYF
TRBJ2-1 | TRBD1 | TRBV18 | - | TGTGCCAGCTCAGGGGGACAGGATCTTGAGCAGTTCTTC | CASSGGQDLEQFF
TRBJ2-7 | TRBD1 | TRBV4-1 | - | TGCGCCAGCAGCCCCCTCGGTACAGGGGGCCCCTACGAGCAGTACTTC | CASSPLGTGGPYEQYF
TRBJ1-4 | - | TRBV14 | - | TGTGCCAGCAGCCGATCAGGGACTGGAGCACAGAAACTGTTTTTT | CASSRSGTGAQKLFF
TRBJ2-7 | TRBD1 | TRBV6-5 | - | TGTGCCAGCAGTAGTCCCGGGACAGGGGCCCCGGAGCAGTACTTC | CASSSPGTGAPEQYF
TRBJ1-2 | - | TRBV14 | - | TGTGCCAGCAGCCAAGATCGGAACTATCGCTACACCTTC | CASSQDRNYRYTF
TRBJ2-2 | TRBD1 | TRBV7-9 | - | TGTGCCAGCTCCGGGACAGGGCCCGGGGAGCTGTTTTTT | CASSGTGPGELFF
TRBJ2-7 | - | TRBV9 | - | TGTGCCAGCAGCGTAGAAAGCGGCTACGAGCAGTACTTC | CASSVESGYEQYF
TRBJ1-1 | - | TRBV30 | - | TGTGCCTGGAGTGTGACGGGGGTGGCTGAAGCTTTCTTT | CAWSVTGVAEAFF
TRBJ1-1 | - | TRBV27 | few | TGTGCCAGCAAAGATGGGGAGGAGACTGAAGCTTTCTTT | CASKDGEETEAFF
TRBJ2-2 | TRBD2 | TRBV27 | - | TGTGCCAGCGGCGGACTAGCGGGGACCGGGGAGCTGTTTTTT | CASGGLAGTGELFF
TRBJ2-1 | - | TRBV6-5 | - | TGTGCCAGCAGCCTTGGGGGGGCAGAGCAGTTCTTC | CASSLGGAEQFF
TRBJ2-1 | TRBD1 | TRBV5-1 | - | TGCGCCAGCAGCATGAGGGGAGACAGGGGCAATGAGCAGTTCTTC | CASSMRGDRGNEQFF
TRBJ2-7 | - | TRBV7-9 | - | TGTGCCAGCAGCTTTAGTGTGGCGGTCGAGCAGTACTTC | CASSFSVAVEQYF
TRBJ2-5 | TRBD2 | TRBV7-7 | - | TGTGCCAGCAGCTTACCATGGCGGGAGTTTCAAGAGACCCAGTACTTC | CASSLPWREFQETQYF
TRBJ2-5 | TRBD1 | TRBV6-5 | - | TGTGCCAGCAAGGCGACCAGGGGGCTGGAGACCCAGTACTTC | CASKATRGLETQYF
TRBJ2-3 | TRBD2 | TRBV5-4 | - | TGTGCCAGCAGCTTGGTGGGACTAGCAAGTGGGGATACGCAGTATTTT | CASSLVGLASGDTQYF
TRBJ2-5 | - | TRBV27 | - | TGTGCCAGCAGACCCGAGGACTCACAAGAGACCCAGTACTTC | CASRPEDSQETQYF
TRBJ1-1 | - | TRBV29-1 | - | TGCAGCGTTGAAGGGCTGCTCATGAACACTGAAGCTTTCTTT | CSVEGLLMNTEAFF
TRBJ2-7 | TRBD2 | TRBV7-2 | once | TGTGCCAGCAGCTTAGCCGGGAGGCTGGAGCAGTACTTC | CASSLAGRLEQYF
TRBJ2-7 | - | TRBV7-2 | once | TGTGCCAGCAGCCAACTGACAGAACCCTATGACGAGCAGTACTTC | CASSQLTEPYDEQYF
TRBJ2-3 | - | TRBV28 | - | TGTGCCAGCAGCAAAGGGGCGTATACGCAGTATTTT | CASSKGAYTQYF
TRBJ1-5 | - | TRBV5-1 | - | TGCGCCAGCAGCCCCGGGGGGAGGGAAGATCAGCCCCAGCATTTT | CASSPGGREDQPQHF